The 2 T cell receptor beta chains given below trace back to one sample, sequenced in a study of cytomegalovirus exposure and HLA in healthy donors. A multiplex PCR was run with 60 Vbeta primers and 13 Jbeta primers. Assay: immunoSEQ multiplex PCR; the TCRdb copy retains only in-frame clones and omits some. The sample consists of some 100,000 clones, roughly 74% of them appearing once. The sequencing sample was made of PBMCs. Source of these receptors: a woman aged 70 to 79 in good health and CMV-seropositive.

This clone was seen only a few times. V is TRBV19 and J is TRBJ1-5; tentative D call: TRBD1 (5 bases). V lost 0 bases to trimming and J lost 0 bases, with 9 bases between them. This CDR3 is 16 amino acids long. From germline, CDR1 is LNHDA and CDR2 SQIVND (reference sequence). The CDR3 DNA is TGTGCCAGTAGTATAGATCCAGGGCATAGCAATCAGCCCCAGCATTTT. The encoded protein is CASSIDPGHSNQPQHF.

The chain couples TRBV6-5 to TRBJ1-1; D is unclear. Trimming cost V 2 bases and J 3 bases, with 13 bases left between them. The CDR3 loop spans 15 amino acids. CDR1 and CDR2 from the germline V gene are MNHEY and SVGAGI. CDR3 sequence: CASSYESAGDTEAFF. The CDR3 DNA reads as TGTGCCAGCAGTTACGAGTCAGCGGGTGACACTGAAGCTTTCTTT.